This entry describes one T cell receptor beta chain. Its cognate antigen is unknown. The data belong to a study of cytomegalovirus exposure and HLA in healthy donors. The study, taken as a whole, reports: Most TCRs appeared rarely, but some public TCRs recurred in many donors.

Researchers ran the PCR with 60 Vbeta and 13 Jbeta primers. The data were produced by immunoSEQ multiplex PCR, yet TCRdb's version contains in-frame clones alone and is incomplete. Of approximately 110,000 clones in the sample, roughly 80% were seen once. Healthy bone marrow donors supplied every sample. The CDR3 extends over 14 amino acids. V was trimmed by 5 bases and J by 4 bases, leaving 12 bases between them. CDR1 is MNHEY, CDR2 SVGAGI, per germline. The material sequenced was PBMCs. This clonotype originated in a woman in her twenties or thirties in good health and CMV-seropositive. V is TRBV6-5 and J is TRBJ1-5, with D possibly being TRBD1 (5 bases). The CDR3 region has the DNA TGTGCCAGCAGTCGCGACGGGACTAATCAGCCCCAGCATTTT. This sequence encodes CASSRDGTNQPQHF.